Below, 5 T cell receptor beta chains from the same sample are listed, as sequenced in a study of OX40 agonist ivuxolimab in advanced cancers. Generated by immunoSEQ multiplex PCR, the TCRdb table keeps only in-frame clones and is missing some. The sample lists some 94,000 clones; around nine tenths were seen once. The sequencing used CD4+ or CD8+ T cells sorted from blood, collected in a trial of the OX40 agonist ivuxolimab. The receptors derive from an adult with an advanced solid tumor such as melanoma, head and neck, liver or kidney cancer.

The chain employs TRBV4-2 and TRBJ2-1; D gene uncertain. This CDR3 has 13 residues. V lost 1 base to trimming and J lost 10 bases, with 11 bases between them. Germline CDR1 is LGHNA and CDR2 is YNFKEQ. CDR3 loop: CASSQGAELEQFF. In nucleotides, the CDR3 is TGTGCCAGCAGCCAAGGGGCGGAATTGGAGCAGTTCTTC.

This chain joins TRBV28 and TRBJ2-2; D is perhaps TRBD1 (5 bases). V was shortened by 1 base and J by 1 base, with 10 bases between the two germline ends. The CDR3 extends over 16 amino acids. Germline V gene lookup returns CDR1 MDHEN and CDR2 SYDVKM. DNA of the CDR3: TGTGCCAGCAGTTTATTGGCAGGGATGAACACCGGGGAGCTGTTTTTT. Its translation is CASSLLAGMNTGELFF.

The chain employs TRBV11-1 and TRBJ2-1; the match to TRBD2 covers 12 bases. This CDR3 has 18 residues. CDR1 and CDR2 (germline): SGHAT, FQDESV (reference sequence). Trimming removed 5 bases from V and 0 bases from J; junction bases left unmatched: 8. CDR3 residues: CASSPLWTSGTSYNEQFF. Here the CDR3 DNA reads TGTGCCAGCAGCCCACTTTGGACTAGCGGGACCTCCTACAATGAGCAGTTCTTC.

The chain recombines TRBV2 with TRBJ2-1; TRBD1 matches at 7 bases. The junction had 9 bases not matched to a gene; V was cut back by 10 bases and J by 3 bases. The CDR3 totals 14 residues. Germline V gives CDR1 SNHLY, CDR2 FYNNEI. CDR3 DNA: TGTGCCACCTCAGACAGGGTAAGCTACAATGAGCAGTTCTTC. Translated: CATSDRVSYNEQFF.

The chain joins TRBV28 to TRBJ2-7; D possibly corresponds to TRBD1 (6 bases). Germline CDR1 MDHEN, CDR2 SYDVKM. There are 15 residues in the CDR3. Trimming pared 7 bases from V and 0 bases from J, leaving 16 bases between. CDR3 residues: CASTLGAFLSYEQYF. The CDR3 DNA is TGTGCCAGCACATTGGGGGCCTTCCTCTCCTACGAGCAGTACTTC.